This T cell receptor (beta chain) was sequenced in a study of T cells in localized non-small cell lung cancer. Notes on the study in general: In the blood, greater T cell density corresponded to longer overall survival.

With regard to this clone: Its antigen is undetermined.

Data came from immunoSEQ multiplex PCR; TCRdb stores just in-frame clones and leaves some out. There are tens of thousands of clones in the sample; around four fifths occur only once, and approximately 3% lies in the top ten. Material: peripheral blood, obtained before any cancer treatment. The TCR comes from a man between 40 and 70 years old with stage I lung adenocarcinoma.

The CDR3 sequence is CAISESLGKHYGYTF. CDR3 coding DNA: TGTGCCATCAGTGAGTCGCTGGGGAAGCACTATGGCTACACCTTC. The chain has TRBV10-3 and TRBJ1-2; D is undetermined. This CDR3 contains 15 residues. CDR1 is ENHRY, CDR2 SYGVKD, per germline. The germline V and J ends were trimmed by 0 bases and 3 bases, with 11 bases remaining between them.